This T cell receptor beta chain was documented in a study of CD8 T cells in ankylosing spondylitis. Comments on this clonotype: Antigen: not known.

Whole-study findings and limits: Among TCR beta sequences, a motif of several highly homologous variants appeared characteristic of ankylosing spondylitis blood.

J gave up 3 bases and V 0 bases, and 5 bases lay outside the gene matches. The CDR3 length is 15 residues. The V gene's germline CDR1 is DFQATT and CDR2 SNEGSKA (reference sequence). TCRdb ran MiXCR on the 5' RACE reads and lists one entry per CDR3 protein. The profile shows 200,000 to 250,000 distinct CDR3 sequences, around 19% of them singletons. The origin of this receptor is a male donor with ankylosing spondylitis. The sample comprised blood, either unsorted or a sorted T cell fraction (not recorded which). The V and J genes are TRBV20-1 and TRBJ2-7, with 10 bases identical to TRBD2. CDR3 coding DNA: TGCAGTGCTAGAGATTACGGACTAGCGGACTACGAGCAGTACTTC. The encoded protein is CSARDYGLADYEQYF.